The entry below gives a single TCR beta chain sequence along with its context. The sample belongs to a study of cytomegalovirus exposure and HLA in healthy donors. For the study at large: Across almost 400 genotyped donors, 65% to 90% landed in the Caucasian-associated ancestry cluster.

The CDR3 is made up of 14 amino acids. The germline V gene encodes CDR1 SGHVS and CDR2 FQNEAQ. V lost 3 bases and J lost 2; bases outside the gene matches: 1. The PCR had 60 Vbeta and 13 Jbeta primers. Clones were sequenced by immunoSEQ multiplex PCR, and TCRdb holds only the in-frame ones, with some missing. The sample shows 130,000 to 150,000 clones, about four fifths of them seen only once. The sequence derives from a man between 35 and 55 years old in good health and CMV-seronegative. This rearrangement joins TRBV7-8 to TRBJ1-5; 7 nucleotides line up with TRBD1. Sequencing was done on a sample of PBMCs. The CDR3 is CASSFDRGNQPQHF. The CDR3 coding sequence is TGTGCCAGCAGCTTCGACAGGGGCAATCAGCCCCAGCATTTT. The full variable domain, rest sourced from reference TRBV7-8 and TRBJ1-5, is GAGVSQSPRYKVAKRGQDVALRCDPISGHVSLFWYQQALGQGPEFLTYFQNEAQLDKSGLPSDRFFAERPEGSVSTLKIQRTQQEDSAVYLCASSFDRGNQPQHFGDGTRLSIL.